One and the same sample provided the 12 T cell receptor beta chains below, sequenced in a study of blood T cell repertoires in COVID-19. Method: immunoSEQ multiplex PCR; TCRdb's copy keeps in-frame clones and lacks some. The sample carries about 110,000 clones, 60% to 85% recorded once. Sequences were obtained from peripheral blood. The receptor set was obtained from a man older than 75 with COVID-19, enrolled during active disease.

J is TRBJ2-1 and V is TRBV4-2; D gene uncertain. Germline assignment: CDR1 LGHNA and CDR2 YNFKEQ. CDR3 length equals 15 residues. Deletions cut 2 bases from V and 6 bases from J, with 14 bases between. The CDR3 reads CASSQPDSWSNEQFF. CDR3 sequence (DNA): TGTGCCAGCAGCCAACCTGACTCCTGGAGCAATGAGCAGTTCTTC.

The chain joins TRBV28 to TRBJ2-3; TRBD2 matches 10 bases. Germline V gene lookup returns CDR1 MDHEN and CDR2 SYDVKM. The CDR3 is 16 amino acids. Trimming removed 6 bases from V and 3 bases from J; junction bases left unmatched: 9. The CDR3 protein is CASRPPTSGVTDTQYF. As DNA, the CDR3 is TGTGCCAGCAGGCCCCCCACTAGCGGGGTAACAGATACGCAGTATTTT. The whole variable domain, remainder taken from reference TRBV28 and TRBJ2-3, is DVKVTQSSRYLVKRTGEKVFLECVQDMDHENMFWYRQDPGLGLRLIYFSYDVKMKEKGDIPEGYSVSREKKERFSLILESASTNQTSMYLCASRPPTSGVTDTQYFGPGTRLTVL.

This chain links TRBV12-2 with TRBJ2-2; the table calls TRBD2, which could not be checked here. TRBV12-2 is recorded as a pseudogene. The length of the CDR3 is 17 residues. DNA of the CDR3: TGTGCAAGTCGCTTAGTTCCCTTGAGCGGGAGTACCGGGGAGCTGTTTTTT. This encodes CASRLVPLSGSTGELFF.

CDR3 coding DNA: TGTGCCAGCAGGCCCGCCGGGACAGGGCCTACTAACTATGGCTACACCTTC. This gives the protein CASRPAGTGPTNYGYTF. The chain carries TRBV28 and TRBJ1-2; 9 nucleotides line up with TRBD1. The CDR3 length is 17 residues. J gave up 0 bases and V 6 bases, and 11 bases lay outside the gene matches. From germline, CDR1 is MDHEN and CDR2 SYDVKM.

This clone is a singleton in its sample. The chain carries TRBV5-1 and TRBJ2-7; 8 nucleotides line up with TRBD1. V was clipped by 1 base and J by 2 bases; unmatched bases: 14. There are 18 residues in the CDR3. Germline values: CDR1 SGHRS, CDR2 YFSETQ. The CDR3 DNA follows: TGCGCCAGCAGCTTGCAGGGGGCCTCTCGGAGCGCCGCCTACGAGCAGTACTTC. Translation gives CASSLQGASRSAAYEQYF.

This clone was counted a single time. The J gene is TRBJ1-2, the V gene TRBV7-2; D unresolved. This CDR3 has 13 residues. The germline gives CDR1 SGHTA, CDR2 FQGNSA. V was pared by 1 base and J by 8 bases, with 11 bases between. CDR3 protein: CASSLGGVYGYTF. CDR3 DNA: TGTGCCAGCAGCTTAGGTGGAGTTTACGGCTACACCTTC. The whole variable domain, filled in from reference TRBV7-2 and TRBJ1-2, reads GAGVSQSPSNKVTEKGKDVELRCDPISGHTALYWYRQSLGQGLEFLIYFQGNSAPDKSGLPSDRFSAERTGGSVSTLTIQRTQQEDSAVYLCASSLGGVYGYTFGSGTRLTVV.

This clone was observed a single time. The CDR3 loop reads CSASRGTGNEKLFF. DNA of the CDR3: TGCAGTGCTAGTAGAGGGACAGGGAATGAAAAACTGTTTTTT. The chain employs TRBV20-1 and TRBJ1-4; 9 positions agree with TRBD1. The CDR3 runs to 14 residues. Germline CDR1 is DFQATT and CDR2 is SNEGSKA (reference sequence). V shed 3 bases and J 5 bases; nucleotides not matched to a gene: 4.

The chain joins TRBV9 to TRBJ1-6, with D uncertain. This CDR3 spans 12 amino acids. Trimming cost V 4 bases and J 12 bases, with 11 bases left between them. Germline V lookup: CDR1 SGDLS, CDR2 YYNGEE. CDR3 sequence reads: CASSSRPGPLHF. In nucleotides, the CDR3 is TGTGCCAGCAGCTCACGACCGGGACCCCTCCACTTT.

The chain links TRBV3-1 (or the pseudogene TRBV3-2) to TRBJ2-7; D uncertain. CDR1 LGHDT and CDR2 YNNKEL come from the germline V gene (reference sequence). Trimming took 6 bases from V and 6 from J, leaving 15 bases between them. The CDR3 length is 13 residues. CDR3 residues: CASSQLGALEQYF. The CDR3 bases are TGTGCCAGCAGTCAACTGGGCGCCCTCGAGCAGTACTTC.

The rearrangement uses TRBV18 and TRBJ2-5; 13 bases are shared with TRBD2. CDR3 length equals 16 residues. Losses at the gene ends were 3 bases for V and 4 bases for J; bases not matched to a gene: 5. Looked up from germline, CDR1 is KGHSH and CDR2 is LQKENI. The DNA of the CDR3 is TGTGCCAGCTCACCCCGACTAGCGGGAGGCATAGAGACCCAGTACTTC. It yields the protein CASSPRLAGGIETQYF.

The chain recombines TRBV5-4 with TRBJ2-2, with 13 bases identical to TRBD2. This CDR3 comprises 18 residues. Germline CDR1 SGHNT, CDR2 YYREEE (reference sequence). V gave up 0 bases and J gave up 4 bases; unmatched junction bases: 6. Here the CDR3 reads CASSLDLGLAGFTGELFF. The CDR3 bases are TGTGCCAGCAGCTTGGATTTGGGACTAGCGGGATTCACCGGGGAGCTGTTTTTT.

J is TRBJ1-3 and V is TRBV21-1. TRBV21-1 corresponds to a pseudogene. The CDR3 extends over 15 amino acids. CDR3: CASGGTPRSGNTIYF. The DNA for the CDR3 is TGTGCCAGCGGGGGGACCCCAAGGTCTGGAAACACCATATATTTT.